The sequence of this T cell receptor beta chain was determined in a study of T cell responses to AZD1222 COVID-19 vaccine. Study conclusions and caveats: Spike regions recognized by vaccine-associated CD4 TCRs spanned the protein, led by 160-218 and 743-854. It was only after the peak T cell response that any repertoires were sampled.

To note about this clone: Its antigen remains unidentified.

V lost 2 bases, J lost 3 bases, and 7 bases lay in between. This CDR3 contains 13 residues. Using immunoSEQ multiplex PCR, the repertoire was profiled, and TCRdb retains in-frame clones only, with some absent. The sample includes around 140,000 clones, over 75% of them seen just once. The TCR comes from an adult who received the MenACWY meningococcal vaccine as a control. The chain recombines TRBV12-3 or TRBV12-4 with TRBJ1-1; no firm D call. Sequenced here: peripheral blood, sampled 28 days after the second dose of the MenACWY control vaccine. DNA for the CDR3: TGTGCCAGCAGTTTAACCGGGTACACTGAAGCTTTCTTT. Translated, it gives CASSLTGYTEAFF.